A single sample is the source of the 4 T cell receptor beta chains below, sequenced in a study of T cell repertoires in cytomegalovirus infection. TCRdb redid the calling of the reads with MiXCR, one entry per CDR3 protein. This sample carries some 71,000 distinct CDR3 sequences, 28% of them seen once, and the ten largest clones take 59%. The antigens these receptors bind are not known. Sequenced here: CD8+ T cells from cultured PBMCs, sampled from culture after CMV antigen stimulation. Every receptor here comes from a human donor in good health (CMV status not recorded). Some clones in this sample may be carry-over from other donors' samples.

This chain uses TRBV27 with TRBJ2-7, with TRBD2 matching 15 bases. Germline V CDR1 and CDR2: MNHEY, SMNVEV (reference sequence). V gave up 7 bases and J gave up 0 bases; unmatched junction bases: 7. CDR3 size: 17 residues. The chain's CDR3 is CASNSGLAGGSSYEQYF. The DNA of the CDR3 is TGTGCCAGCAACTCGGGACTAGCGGGAGGTAGCTCCTACGAGCAGTACTTC.

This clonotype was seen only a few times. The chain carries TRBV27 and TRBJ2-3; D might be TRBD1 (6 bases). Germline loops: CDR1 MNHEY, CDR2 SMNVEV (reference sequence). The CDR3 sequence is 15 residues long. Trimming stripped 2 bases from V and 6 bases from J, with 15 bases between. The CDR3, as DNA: TGTGCCAGCAGTTTAGGGTGGGGGCAATTGGATACGCAGTATTTT. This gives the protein CASSLGWGQLDTQYF.

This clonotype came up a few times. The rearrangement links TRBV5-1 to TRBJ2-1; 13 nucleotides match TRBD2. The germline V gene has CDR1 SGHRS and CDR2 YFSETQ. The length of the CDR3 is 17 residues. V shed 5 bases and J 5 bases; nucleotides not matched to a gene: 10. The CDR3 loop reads CASRTNPTSGRDNEQFF. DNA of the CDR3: TGCGCCAGCAGAACAAACCCAACTAGCGGGAGGGACAATGAGCAGTTCTTC.

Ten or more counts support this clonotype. CDR3 residues: CATSSVFTQYPIVKNIQYF. The DNA of the CDR3 is TGTGCCACCAGCTCCGTTTTTACGCAGTACCCGATAGTCAAAAACATTCAGTACTTC. This sequence joins TRBV15 and TRBJ2-4; D call uncertain. Germline V gene lookup returns CDR1 LNHNV and CDR2 YYDKDF (reference sequence). Trimming removed 5 bases from V and 3 bases from J, with 26 bases in between. The CDR3 has 19 residues.